This TCR beta chain was documented in a study of CD4 and CD8 cells across lung adenocarcinoma regions. TCRdb used MiXCR to reprocess the PCR reads, holding one entry per CDR3 protein. The profile covers roughly 25,000 distinct CDR3 sequences, with approximately 52% appearing a single time and about 22% taken by the ten largest. Localized lung adenocarcinoma, a non-small cell lung cancer, affected the donors. Germline V gene sequence: CDR1 ENHRY, CDR2 SYGVKD. The CDR3 loop spans 14 amino acids. The clonotype was recovered from a male donor with lung adenocarcinoma. The CD4 and CD8 labels of this study may be unreliable. The specimen was CD4+ T cells from the center of a lung tumor. V and J are TRBV10-3 and TRBJ2-1; 10 nucleotides agree with TRBD1. The better agreement between TRBJ2-7 and the DNA end casts doubt on the J call. CDR3 nucleotides: TGTGCCAGTCAGACAGGGGGCGCCTACAATGAGCAGTACTTC. Its protein product is CASQTGGAYNEQYF.